This T cell receptor (beta chain) was identified during a study of shared clonotypes between healthy human individuals (dated by TCRdb to 2020 to 2022). Broadly, across the study: The cohort included a few men and a couple of women between 18 and 49 years of age. Each donor's leukapheresis produced roughly between about 0.8 and 8.9 billion PBMCs. Per donor, three plates each were used for CD4 naive and CD4 memory, two for CD8 naive, and one for CD8 memory. Libraries were prepared and TCR repertoires were sequenced by different laboratories using diverse techniques, in order to increase sequencing depth and limit assay-specific biases. To estimate repertoire size and how much clonotype sharing occurs between individuals, the study deeply sequenced the blood TCR repertoires of a handful of healthy adults.

TCR CDR3 regions were amplified from genomic DNA by multiplex PCR using the deep immunoSEQ assay. For each cell subset, the extracted genomic DNA was distributed evenly across all wells of several immunoSEQ 96-well plates, and each plate served as one replicate. For sorted subsets, each replicate PCR was loaded with roughly 200 ng genomic DNA, equivalent to approximately 27,000 T cell genomes. Purified libraries were measured with a Qubit 3.0 fluorometer, size-checked on a Bioanalyzer 2100, and measured again with the KAPA Library Quantification kit. Each immunoSEQ 96-well plate was sequenced on its own single-read 150-cycle Illumina NextSeq 550 flow cell. Per the original workflow: Because only junctional sequences without quality scores were contained in the immunoSEQ output, filtering matching that applied to full-length reads could not be performed. To assign V/J genes and CDR3, sequences were annotated against IMGT germline references using PyIR, a Python wrapper for IgBLAST v1.9. Reads were removed for weak V/J assignments (E-value above 1e-6), missing CDR3, stop codons, out-of-frame junctions, or ambiguous translated residues. A V3J clonotype was defined by an identical inferred V gene, J gene, and CDR3 amino acid sequence. Percentage overlap between repertoires was calculated by dividing the number of shared unique clonotypes by the size of the smaller repertoire. Repertoire richness was assessed with RTK rarefaction, the Chao1 estimator, and Recon v2.1 estimates of unobserved clonotypes. OLGA was used to compute generation probabilities for all TCRbeta clonotypes that the gDNA method yielded from several donors. TCRdb limited this immuneACCESS table to in-frame rearrangements with V and J called. A share of clones is missing; checked studies link under half to unresolved V genes, and the rest is unexplained. D and trimming come from the DNA, and the V and J calls and clone size come from that table. A total of over a million clones appear in this sample, around 82% of them only once. 0.6% to 0.75% of the sample lies in the top ten.

On this clone: It lacks a known antigen. Base-call qualities are not available, and no considerably larger clone is one nucleotide away.

General study outcomes and caveats: Compared with non-shared clonotypes, clonotypes shared by all four sorted-subset donors had higher generation probabilities. Rarefaction of sorted-subset datasets indicated incomplete sequencing despite the large sequencing depth. Larger estimated clonotype richness was generally found for naive subsets than for memory subsets. Only blood was sampled, and tissue TCR repertoires likely differ from those in blood. Based on pairwise subsampling, the degree of clonotype sharing among donors was expected to be affected by sequencing depth. Because the study included a small number of donors, the genetic and exposure-history diversity represented was limited. When several donors were compared, the shared fraction of clonotypes was about 5% for naive CD4, about 4% for naive CD8, 2.3% for memory CD4, and 0.35% to 0.5% for memory CD8.

From cysteine to phenylalanine, the CDR3 is 14 amino acids long. Solely the CDR3 DNA is kept, with 42 bases framed from the first base. Ends trimmed: V by 6 bases, J by 3 bases; bases unmatched to a gene: 3. CDR1 and CDR2, looked up from the germline V gene, are MNHNS and SASEGT. Healthy HIV-negative adults with no recently reported acute infections or vaccinations were included as donors. All donors were Caucasian adults living in Nashville, Tennessee, USA. CD4+ T cells were enriched by magnetic negative selection; naive cells were then positively selected on CD45RA, and the negative fraction formed the memory subset. After blood collection by leukapheresis, PBMCs were isolated using Ficoll-Histopaque density gradient centrifugation and then cryopreserved in the vapor phase of liquid nitrogen. Analytical flow cytometry was used to check the purity and quantity of each magnetically sorted T cell population. Each sorted fraction had its genomic DNA isolated and then quantified by UV absorbance on a Nanodrop 2000c.

This sequence originates from a man aged 18 to 30 in good health. Some clones in this sample may be carry-over from other donors' samples. Recombination connected TRBV6-1 to TRBJ1-5; TRBD1 lines up with 9 middle nucleotides. The sample comprised memory CD4+ T cells from PBMCs. Reading the label with the study, this specimen's cell subset or site is: CD45RA-negative fraction. The CDR3 sequence is CASRRDRDNQPQHF. Read as DNA, the sequence is TGTGCCAGCAGGAGGGACAGGGACAATCAGCCCCAGCATTTT.